What follows are 5 T cell receptor beta chains derived from one specimen sequenced in a study of T cell responses to AZD1222 COVID-19 vaccine. Some clones are missing from TCRdb's copy, which holds only in-frame ones; the method was immunoSEQ multiplex PCR. The sample lists 150,000 to 200,000 clones, roughly 91% seen once, with under 2% in the top ten. The material was peripheral blood, obtained on day 0 of AZD1222 vaccination. The receptors were sampled from an adult in good health.

The CDR3, as DNA: TGTGCCAGCTCACCACGGGGCCCCCCTGAGGTCAATGAGCAGTTCTTC. Its protein product is CASSPRGPPEVNEQFF. The V call is TRBV18, the J call TRBJ2-1, with TRBD1 as a possible D gene (5 bases). Germline V gene lookup returns CDR1 KGHSH and CDR2 LQKENI. The CDR3 contains 16 residues. The V end lost 1 base, the J end lost 6 bases, and 16 bases lay between the germline ends.

The V call is TRBV27, the J call TRBJ2-5, with 9 bases fitting TRBD1. This CDR3 has 15 residues. Germline CDR1 reads MNHEY; CDR2 reads SMNVEV (reference sequence). J lost 3 bases, V lost 6 bases, and 8 bases had no gene match. The CDR3 DNA reads TGTGCCAGCAGACCTGGGACAGGGTCTAAAGAGACCCAGTACTTC. Amino acid sequence: CASRPGTGSKETQYF.

The V and J genes are TRBV9 and TRBJ1-3, with D possibly being TRBD1 (5 bases). This CDR3 region has 20 residues. Per the germline V gene, CDR1 is SGDLS and CDR2 is YYNGEE. Between the trimmed V and J ends, which lost 2 bases and 0 bases, there was a span of 24 bases. The CDR3 coding sequence is TGTGCCAGCAGCGTTCGAGAAGGAGGCGGGGCCGAGGGCTCTGGAAACACCATATATTTT. Translated: CASSVREGGGAEGSGNTIYF.

The V call is TRBV3-1 (or the pseudogene TRBV3-2), the J call TRBJ1-1; TRBD1 matches 8 bases. V shed 3 bases, J shed 1 base, and the junction held 4 bases outside the gene matches. The CDR3 consists of 15 residues. Germline V gene data show CDR1 as LGHDT and CDR2 as YNNKEL (reference sequence). The CDR3 reads CASSHRTGRNTEAFF. The CDR3 nucleotides read TGTGCCAGCAGCCATCGGACAGGGAGGAACACTGAAGCTTTCTTT.

The chain links TRBV9 to TRBJ1-5, with D perhaps TRBD1 (5 bases). The CDR3 is 17 amino acids. Germline lookup yields CDR1 SGDLS and CDR2 YYNGEE. V was shortened by 4 bases and J by 2 bases, with 19 bases between the two germline ends. The CDR3 DNA follows: TGTGCCAGCAGCCCACAGGAGGGACGTTGGTGCAATCAGCCCCAGCATTTT. As protein: CASSPQEGRWCNQPQHF.